The T cell receptor beta chain under discussion was sequenced for a study of shared clonotypes between healthy human individuals. Study processing details: Filtering differed since immunoSEQ provided only junctions, with no quality scores. Sequenced by immunoSEQ multiplex PCR; TCRdb stores in-frame clones only, minus some. Clonal size and the V and J genes are those of that table, whereas D and trimming came from the DNA. The sample yields approximately 2.5 million clones, 90% to 95% seen once. All of the donors resided in Nashville, Tennessee, and each was a Caucasian adult. The V end was cut by 2 bases, the J end by 3 bases, with 11 bases between. This CDR3 is built from 14 residues. Germline V gene data show CDR1 as MNHEY and CDR2 as SVGAGI.

The sample taken for sequencing was naive CD4+ T cells from PBMCs. Subset reported: CD45RA+ positively selected. This clonotype was sampled from a man between 18 and 35 years old in good health. Some clones in this sample may be carry-over from other donors' samples. The V and J genes are TRBV6-5 and TRBJ2-7; a weak D match, TRBD2 (5 bases). This CDR3 is CASSYLPSGYEQYF. CDR3 bases: TGTGCCAGCAGTTACCTCCCCAGCGGCTACGAGCAGTACTTC.